This T cell receptor beta chain was captured by sequencing in a study of technical replicates of blood from a few donors. Measured with immunoSEQ multiplex PCR; TCRdb has only the in-frame clones, and not every one. The data show some 80,000 clones, roughly nine tenths seen once. V lost 1 base and J 4 bases, leaving 5 bases between the germline ends. Germline assignment: CDR1 GTSNPN and CDR2 SVGIG (reference sequence). The CDR3 has 12 residues. The clonotype originates from a human donor in good health. The sample was T cells isolated from PBMCs. The chain employs TRBV30 and TRBJ1-5; D unclear. DNA of the CDR3: TGTGCCTGGAGTGAACGGAATCAGCCCCAGCATTTT. Protein sequence: CAWSERNQPQHF.